This TCR beta chain is drawn from a study of blood T cell repertoires in COVID-19. Study as a whole: Sites in the United States, Italy and Spain provided acute and convalescent COVID-19 samples. PBMCs, B-cell-depleted T cells, or T cells were the source of the cDNA or gDNA that made up the material.

In the authors' workflow: Counts of nucleated cells, estimated from reference gene primer amplification, were obtained. Clones were sequenced by immunoSEQ multiplex PCR, and TCRdb holds only the in-frame ones, with some missing. That table supplies the V and J calls and clone size; D and trimming were determined from the DNA. The table shows over 50,000 clones, with about 85% occurring only once. This TCR was recovered from a man aged 65 to 79 with acute or convalescent COVID-19. Source material: peripheral blood.

CDR3 nucleotide sequence: TGTGCCAGCAGCTTCGGACTAGCGGGGGGCAATGAGCAGTTCTTC. It translates to CASSFGLAGGNEQFF. V and J are TRBV7-9 and TRBJ2-1, with 14 bases aligning to TRBD2. V lost 3 bases, J lost 6 bases, and 1 base stayed unmatched. CDR1 and CDR2 (germline): SEHNR, FQNEAQ (reference sequence). CDR3 length: 15 residues. The whole variable domain, filled in from reference TRBV7-9 and TRBJ2-1, reads DTGVSQNPRHKITKRGQNVTFRCDPISEHNRLYWYRQTLGQGPEFLTYFQNEAQLEKSRLLSDRFSAERPKGSFSTLEIQRTEQGDSAMYLCASSFGLAGGNEQFFGPGTRLTVL.